Below, one T cell receptor (beta chain) is given with its context. The data originate from a study of T cell responses to AZD1222 COVID-19 vaccine. Here immunoSEQ multiplex PCR was the method, and the copy in TCRdb shows in-frame clones only, minus some. The data contain around 140,000 clones, about 91% of them seen just once; the ten biggest clones take up 1.5% to 2%. Germline assignment: CDR1 SGHVS and CDR2 FNYEAQ. This CDR3 spans 15 amino acids. The V and J ends lost 5 bases and 5 bases, in that order; junction bases with no gene match: 8. The chain has TRBV7-6 and TRBJ2-2; TRBD1 aligns across 7 bases. The sequence derives from an adult who received the AZD1222 COVID-19 vaccine. The source was peripheral blood, collected 28 days after the second AZD1222 dose. The CDR3 loop reads CASSGTGDRTGELFF. The CDR3 DNA follows: TGTGCCAGCAGCGGCACAGGGGATAGGACCGGGGAGCTGTTTTTT.